The clone carrying this T cell receptor (beta chain) has a count of ten or more. TCR beta CDR3 regions were amplified from RNA. HTBI primers were used for first-round RT-PCR of the TCR CDR3. TCRdb independently ran MiXCR on the multiplex PCR reads; one entry per CDR3 protein. This repertoire shows 300,000 to 500,000 distinct CDR3 sequences, 15% found once; its top ten account for about 31%. This sample is drawn from a study of T cells in Graves' hyperthyroidism and ophthalmopathy. Stability of Graves' hyperthyroidism was defined as absent ophthalmopathy progression within 18 months. PBMCs came from roughly 10 ml fresh peripheral blood. The clonotype originates from a young woman with Graves' hyperthyroidism. Sample: blood.

CDR3 residues: CASRRTSGSMYNEQFF. As DNA, the CDR3 is TGTGCCAGCAGGCGGACTAGCGGGAGCATGTACAATGAGCAGTTCTTC. The chain combines TRBV4-2 with TRBJ2-1; TRBD2 agrees at 13 bases. Looked up from germline, CDR1 is LGHNA and CDR2 is YNFKEQ. The CDR3 is 16 amino acids. Germline trimming cut 6 bases from V and 4 bases from J; bases unmatched to any gene: 6.